This TCR beta chain is drawn from a study of control samples from healthy donors and cancer patients. The data were produced by immunoSEQ multiplex PCR, yet TCRdb's version contains in-frame clones alone and is incomplete. In the table there are tens of thousands of clones, roughly nine tenths of which are singletons. The junction had 16 bases not matched to a gene; V was cut back by 0 bases and J by 7 bases. The CDR3 length is 18 residues. The germline V gene encodes CDR1 SGDLS and CDR2 YYNGEE. This receptor was taken from a woman aged 18-29 years in good health. This rearrangement joins TRBV9 to TRBJ2-1, with 7 bases identical to TRBD1. Source material: blood. CDR3 DNA sequence: TGTGCCAGCAGCGTAGGTGAGGGGGCAGGACGGGTGTGGAATGAGCAGTTCTTC. Protein: CASSVGEGAGRVWNEQFF. The entire variable domain, with the rest obtained from reference TRBV9 and TRBJ2-1, is as follows: DSGVTQTPKHLITATGQRVTLRCSPRSGDLSVYWYQQSLDQGLQFLIQYYNGEERAKGNILERFSAQQFPDLHSELNLSSLELGDSALYFCASSVGEGAGRVWNEQFFGPGTRLTVL.